What follows describes a single TCR beta chain. The sample comes from a study of identical twins. This CDR3 has 15 amino acids. Germline loops: CDR1 MNHEY, CDR2 SVGAGI. The ends lost 5 bases at V and 7 bases at J; junction bases unmatched: 5. Using its own MiXCR run on the 5' RACE reads, TCRdb lists one record per CDR3 protein. Among about 520,000 distinct CDR3 sequences, 22% were seen once, and the ten largest hold around 0.9%. A further study also used this sample, focusing on T cells expressing NK-cell markers.

Sequences were obtained from CD4+ T cells sorted from blood. The source is a woman between 18 and 29 years old in good health. V is TRBV6-5 and J is TRBJ2-1; 13 bases are shared with TRBD2. In nucleotides, the CDR3 is TGTGCCAGCAGTAGCTCGGGACTAGCGGGGAATGAGCAGTTCTTC. Translated: CASSSSGLAGNEQFF.